This T cell receptor beta chain was captured by sequencing in a study of breast tumors, draining lymph nodes, adjacent tissues. There are 12 residues in the CDR3. V lost 3 bases and J 11 bases, leaving 13 bases between the germline ends. A single record per CDR3 protein comes from TCRdb applying MiXCR to the multiplex PCR reads. The sample shows around 230,000 distinct CDR3 sequences, about 34% of them seen only once. Study-level points and caveats: Tumor and nontumor repertoires were significantly more similar in luminal-like than in basal-like breast cancer. The data were judged consistent with most tumor T cells coming from lymph node and expanding in tumor. The lymph node origin of tumor T cells was framed as consistent with a hypothesis, not demonstrated. Tumor TCR diversity was below lymph nodes but above nontumor tissue.

The lymph nodes were axillary draining lymph nodes from breast cancer patients. This clonotype was counted only a few times. Antigen unknown. The TCR was taken from a female donor with breast cancer. Some clones in this sample may be carry-over from other donors' samples. The chain is built from TRBV12-3 or TRBV12-4 and TRBJ1-1, with a possible D match to TRBD1 (5 bases). Sequencing used axillary lymph node tissue. DNA for the CDR3: TGTGCCAGCAGTTTGGGCGCGGGGCTGGCTTTCTTT. Its protein product is CASSLGAGLAFF.